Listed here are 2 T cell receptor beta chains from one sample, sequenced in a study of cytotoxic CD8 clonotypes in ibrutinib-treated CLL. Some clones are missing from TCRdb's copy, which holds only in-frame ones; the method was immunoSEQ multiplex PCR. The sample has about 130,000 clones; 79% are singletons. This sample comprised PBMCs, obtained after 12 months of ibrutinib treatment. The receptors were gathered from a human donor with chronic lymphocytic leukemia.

Written as DNA, the CDR3 is TGTGCCAGCAGTGTACTCAGGAACGAAGCTTTCTTT. Its translation: CASSVLRNEAFF. The rearrangement links TRBV28 to TRBJ1-1, with unresolved D. Germline CDR1 reads MDHEN; CDR2 reads SYDVKM. The CDR3 is made up of 12 amino acids. Trimming left V 5 bases short and J 8 bases short, with 12 bases between.

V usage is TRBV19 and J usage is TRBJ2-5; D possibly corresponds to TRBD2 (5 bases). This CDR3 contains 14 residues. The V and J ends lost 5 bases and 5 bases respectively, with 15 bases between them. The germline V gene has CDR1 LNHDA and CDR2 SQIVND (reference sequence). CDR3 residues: CASSYSAVRETQYF. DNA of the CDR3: TGTGCCAGTAGTTACTCAGCGGTTCGTGAGACCCAGTACTTC.